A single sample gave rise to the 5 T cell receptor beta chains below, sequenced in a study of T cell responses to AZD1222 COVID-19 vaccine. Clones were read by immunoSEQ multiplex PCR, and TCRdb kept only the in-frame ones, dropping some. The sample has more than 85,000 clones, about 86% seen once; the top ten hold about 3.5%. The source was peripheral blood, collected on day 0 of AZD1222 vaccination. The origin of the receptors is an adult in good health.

CDR3 sequence: CASSLPGQGIEQFF. The CDR3 coding sequence is TGTGCCAGTAGTCTCCCGGGACAGGGAATTGAGCAGTTCTTC. The chain has TRBV19 and TRBJ2-1; the match to TRBD1 covers 9 bases. Per germline, CDR1 LNHDA and CDR2 SQIVND (reference sequence). The CDR3 is made up of 14 amino acids. With 5 bases clipped from V and 9 bases from J, the junction kept 8 bases outside the gene matches. Combining the CDR3 with reference TRBV19 and TRBJ2-1 gives the whole variable domain DGGITQSPKYLFRKEGQNVTLSCEQNLNHDAMYWYRQDPGQGLRLIYYSQIVNDFQKGDIAEGYSVSREKKESFPLTVTSAQKNPTAFYLCASSLPGQGIEQFFGPGTRLTVL.

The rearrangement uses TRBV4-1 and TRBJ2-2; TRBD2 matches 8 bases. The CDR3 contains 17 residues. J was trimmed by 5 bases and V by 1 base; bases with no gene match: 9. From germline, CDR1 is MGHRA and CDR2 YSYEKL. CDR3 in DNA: TGCGCCAGCAGCCAAGCCGGGGGGGCCCTGGGGACCGGGGAGCTGTTTTTT. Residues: CASSQAGGALGTGELFF.

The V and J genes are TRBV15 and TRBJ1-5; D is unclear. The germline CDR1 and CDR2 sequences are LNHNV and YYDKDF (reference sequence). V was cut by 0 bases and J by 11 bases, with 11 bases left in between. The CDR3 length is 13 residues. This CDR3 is CATSRDREQSQHF. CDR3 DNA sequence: TGTGCCACCAGCAGAGATAGGGAGCAGTCCCAGCATTTT.

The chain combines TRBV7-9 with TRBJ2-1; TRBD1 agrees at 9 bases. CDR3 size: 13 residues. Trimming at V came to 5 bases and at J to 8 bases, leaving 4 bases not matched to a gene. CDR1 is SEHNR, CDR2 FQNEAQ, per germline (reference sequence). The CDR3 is CASSPRDRDEQFF. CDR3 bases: TGTGCCAGCAGCCCCCGGGACAGGGATGAGCAGTTCTTC.

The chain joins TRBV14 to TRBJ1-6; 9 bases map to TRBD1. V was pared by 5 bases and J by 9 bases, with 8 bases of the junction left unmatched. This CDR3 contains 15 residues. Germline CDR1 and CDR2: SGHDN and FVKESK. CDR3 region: CASSEVQGAFSPLHF. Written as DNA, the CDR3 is TGTGCCAGCAGCGAGGTACAGGGGGCGTTTTCACCCCTCCACTTT.